The following is a TCR beta chain sequence with its context. The antigen remains unidentified. Germline V gene lookup returns CDR1 MNHEY and CDR2 SMNVEV (reference sequence). This CDR3 spans 13 amino acids. Deletions cut 6 bases from V and 2 bases from J, with 8 bases between. In every case, the donor was a healthy Caucasian. MiXCR, applied by TCRdb to the 5' RACE reads, yields one record per CDR3 protein. There are 500,000 or so distinct CDR3 sequences in the sample; 14% occur only once, and around 0.52% lies in the top ten. This sample stems from a study of identical twins. Study-level points and caveats: In zero-insertion analyses, partial confounding could arise from invariant MAIT and iNKT cells. Fewer insertions were carried by abundant cord blood beta clonotypes, but none was seen in memory repertoires. Where beta out-of-frame sequences were concerned, excess twin sharing was weaker.

The sample was also linked to a second study, of yellow fever vaccine responses in identical twins.

The clonotype originates from a young woman in good health. Sequencing was carried out using CD4+ T cells sorted from blood. The chain is built from TRBV27 and TRBJ1-5, with a weak D call TRBD1 (5 bases). CDR3 coding DNA: TGTGCCAGCAGGACAGCCGGCAATCAGCCCCAGCATTTT. Translating gives CASRTAGNQPQHF.